This TCR beta chain was captured by sequencing in a study of control samples from healthy donors and cancer patients. V lost 4 bases and J lost 3; bases outside the gene matches: 7. Germline V gene lookup returns CDR1 SGHDT and CDR2 YYEEEE. The CDR3 extends over 15 amino acids. The data were produced by immunoSEQ multiplex PCR, yet TCRdb's version contains in-frame clones alone and is incomplete. The sample yields 90,000 to 130,000 clones, just under 85% seen once. The sample taken for sequencing was blood. This TCR came from a man between 18 and 35 years old in good health. The V and J genes are TRBV5-6 and TRBJ2-7; 10 nucleotides agree with TRBD1. The DNA for the CDR3 is TGTGCCAGCAGCCTAGGGACAGGGGCCTTCTACGAGCAGTACTTC. Protein sequence: CASSLGTGAFYEQYF.